Listed below are T cell receptor beta chains from one sample, sequenced in a study of T cells after yellow fever vaccination. Each CDR3 protein gets one entry after TCRdb re-called the 5' RACE reads with MiXCR. The sample includes nearly 550,000 distinct CDR3 sequences, about a fifth of them seen just once. Sample: PBMCs, taken 15 days after the yellow fever booster vaccination. Receptor source: a man in his thirties or forties who received the YFV17D yellow fever vaccine. Each CDR3 is given with its conserved first and last residue. D genes are given only for firm matches. Size is stated for part of the rows, as once, few or many counts, or as a class when the clone is expanded.

j_gene	len	v_gene	d_gene	abundance	CDR3nt	CDR3aa
TRBJ1-5	17	TRBV12-3/TRBV12-4	-	-	TGTGCCAGCAGTTTAGCCCGCTACTGGGAGAGCAATCAGCCCCAGCATTTT	CASSLARYWESNQPQHF
TRBJ2-7	14	TRBV7-8	-	few	TGTGCCAGCAGCTTACGGGTCGGAGATGTCGAGCAGTACTTC	CASSLRVGDVEQYF
TRBJ2-1	15	TRBV28	TRBD2	-	TGTGCCAGCAGGACGGTGGCTAGCGGGGGCAATGAGCAGTTCTTC	CASRTVASGGNEQFF
TRBJ2-1	15	TRBV7-2	TRBD1	few	TGTGCCAGCAGCTCTACAGGGGGTTCTGCCAATGAGCAGTTCTTC	CASSSTGGSANEQFF
TRBJ2-7	13	TRBV20-1	-	-	TGCAGTGCTCCCGACCGCCCACCCTCCGAGCAGTACTTC	CSAPDRPPSEQYF
TRBJ2-7	19	TRBV5-1	-	many	TGCGCCAGCAGCCCCCAGGCGCGCTTTTCACCTCTAAACTCCTACGAGCAGTACTTC	CASSPQARFSPLNSYEQYF
TRBJ2-7	13	TRBV21-1	-	-	TGTGCCAACCGCGGGGGTAGCTCCTACGAGCAGTACTTC	CANRGGSSYEQYF
TRBJ1-4	15	TRBV2	-	few	TGTGCCAGCAGTGAACTCCGGGACTTTCGGGAAAAACTGTTTTTT	CASSELRDFREKLFF
TRBJ2-3	15	TRBV5-1	-	-	TGCGCCAGCAGCTCGATCGGGGCCTTCACAGATACGCAGTATTTT	CASSSIGAFTDTQYF
TRBJ2-3	12	TRBV5-1	-	many	TGTGCCAGCAGCTTAGAGGCGGATACGCAGTATTTT	CASSLEADTQYF
TRBJ2-2	15	TRBV5-4	TRBD2	-	TGTGCCAGCAGCGAAGGGACTAGCAGCACCGGGGAGCTGTTTTTT	CASSEGTSSTGELFF
TRBJ2-1	14	TRBV5-1	-	few	TGCGCCAGCAGCCCCGACAGACTTTACAATGAGCAGTTCTTC	CASSPDRLYNEQFF
TRBJ2-5	16	TRBV27	TRBD1	-	TGTGCCAGCAGTTTATTTCCGACAGGGGGGAGAGAGACCCAGTACTTC	CASSLFPTGGRETQYF
TRBJ1-6	14	TRBV12-3/TRBV12-4	-	-	TGTGCCAGCAGTTTTTTTGCCCGCAATTCACCCCTCCACTTT	CASSFFARNSPLHF
TRBJ2-7	17	TRBV5-1	TRBD1	-	TGCGCCAGCAGCGCCAGTATCCGACAGGGCGGCGCCTACGAGCAGTACTTC	CASSASIRQGGAYEQYF
TRBJ2-3	16	TRBV18	TRBD2	-	TGTGCCAGCTCACCGACACTAGCGGGAAGCACAGATACGCAGTATTTT	CASSPTLAGSTDTQYF
TRBJ2-7	15	TRBV18	TRBD2	-	TGTGCCAGCTCACCATTCGGGGGGGGCGGCTACGAGCAGTACTTC	CASSPFGGGGYEQYF
TRBJ2-4	15	TRBV7-9	-	few	TGTGCCAGCAGCCTTACACCCCCAAGGGCGGACATTCAGTACTTC	CASSLTPPRADIQYF
TRBJ2-3	16	TRBV4-3	TRBD2	-	TGCGCCAGCAGCCAAGCCTCAGCGGGAGTGGGAGATACGCAGTATTTT	CASSQASAGVGDTQYF
TRBJ2-1	14	TRBV6-5	TRBD2	-	TGTGCCAGCAGTTCCTCCATAGCGGGAGGCCCGCGGTTCTTC	CASSSSIAGGPRFF
TRBJ2-5	15	TRBV4-3	-	few	TGCGCCAGCAGCCGCAACCCGGCTATACAAGAGACCCAGTACTTC	CASSRNPAIQETQYF
TRBJ2-3	15	TRBV20-1	-	-	TGCAGTGCTACCCATAGCGGCCGTAAAACAGATACGCAGTATTTT	CSATHSGRKTDTQYF
TRBJ2-1	15	TRBV7-9	TRBD2	-	TGTGCCAGCAGCGTCAGCGGGAGGGCCTACAATGAGCAGTTCTTC	CASSVSGRAYNEQFF
TRBJ2-7	16	TRBV5-1	-	many	TGCGCCAGCAGCGGCTCGTTCAGGGGAGGTACCTACGAGCAGTACTTC	CASSGSFRGGTYEQYF
TRBJ2-1	14	TRBV29-1	-	-	TGCAGCGTCCTTCTGGCGGCAGGGAACAATGAGCAGTTCTTC	CSVLLAAGNNEQFF
TRBJ2-7	13	TRBV6-5	-	few	TGTGCCAGCAGTTACACCTCGGAATACGAGCAGTACTTC	CASSYTSEYEQYF
TRBJ2-6	17	TRBV5-1	-	few	TGCGCCAGCAGCTTGGACAGGGTGTGGACGGGGGCCAACGTCCTGACTTTC	CASSLDRVWTGANVLTF
TRBJ2-2	16	TRBV10-3	-	few	TGTGCCATCTACGATCGGGAACAGGGGAACACCGGGGAGCTGTTTTTT	CAIYDREQGNTGELFF
TRBJ2-3	15	TRBV6-1	TRBD2	-	TGTGCCAGCAGAGGGAGGGAAGGGCCCCGGGACACGCAGTATTTT	CASRGREGPRDTQYF
TRBJ1-1	14	TRBV20-1	-	few	TGCAGTGCTAGAAGTAGCCATATGAACACTGAAGCTTTCTTT	CSARSSHMNTEAFF
TRBJ2-7	14	TRBV20-1	TRBD2	-	TGCAGTGCGGTGCAGGGACTAGCGGCCTACGAGCAGTACTTC	CSAVQGLAAYEQYF
TRBJ2-2	14	TRBV9	-	-	TGTGCCAGCAGCGTAGTTGGGGGTTCCGGGGAGCTGTTTTTT	CASSVVGGSGELFF
TRBJ2-1	16	TRBV7-2	TRBD2	few	TGTGCCAGCAGCTTAAAGAGGCTAGCGGCGAACAATGAGCAGTTCTTC	CASSLKRLAANNEQFF
TRBJ2-3	12	TRBV10-3	-	many	TGTGCCATCAGTAAAGGGTCAGATACGCAGTATTTT	CAISKGSDTQYF
TRBJ2-7	13	TRBV2	-	few	TGTGCCAGCAGTGAATTGGAGGGCTCCGAGCAGTACTTC	CASSELEGSEQYF
TRBJ2-3	15	TRBV12-3/TRBV12-4	-	few	TGTGCCAGCAGTTTTGCCAACCAGGGGAAAGATACGCAGTATTTT	CASSFANQGKDTQYF
TRBJ2-5	14	TRBV2	TRBD1	-	TGTGCCAGCATGAGGACAGGGGGGGAAGAGACCCAGTACTTC	CASMRTGGEETQYF
TRBJ2-7	17	TRBV21-1	-	-	TGTGCCAGCAGCAAAGAGGTGGGTGACACCATCTACTACGAGCAGTACTTC	CASSKEVGDTIYYEQYF
TRBJ2-7	14	TRBV7-2	-	many	TGTGCCAGCAGCTCGCCGGGACTCACCTACGAGCAGTACTTC	CASSSPGLTYEQYF
TRBJ1-1	12	TRBV29-1	-	few	TGCAGCGTTGTCGGTCTAACCACTGAAGCTTTCTTT	CSVVGLTTEAFF
TRBJ2-7	12	TRBV20-1	TRBD2	-	TGCAGTGCTAGGCGGGAGGGCGGCGAGCAGTACTTC	CSARREGGEQYF
TRBJ2-5	13	TRBV25-1	-	-	TGTGCCAGCAGTGTGGGATCCCTCGAGACCCAGTACTTC	CASSVGSLETQYF
TRBJ2-7	16	TRBV9	TRBD1	-	TGTGCCAGCAGCGCGGGGACAGGGGGATACCCCTACGAGCAGTACTTC	CASSAGTGGYPYEQYF
TRBJ2-3	11	TRBV29-1	-	-	TGCAGCGTTTATTCCCCAGATACGCAGTATTTT	CSVYSPDTQYF
TRBJ2-2	15	TRBV20-1	-	few	TGCAGTGCTAGAAACTCCAGACAGTCTACCGGGGAGCTGTTTTTT	CSARNSRQSTGELFF
TRBJ1-2	13	TRBV12-3/TRBV12-4	-	-	TGTGCCAGCAGTTCTCGCTTGCATTATGGCTACACCTTC	CASSSRLHYGYTF
TRBJ2-1	17	TRBV7-2	TRBD2	-	TGTGCCAGCATGTCCCCGGGACTAGCGGGAGGAAAGAATGAGCAGTTCTTC	CASMSPGLAGGKNEQFF
TRBJ2-2	13	TRBV12-3/TRBV12-4	-	-	TGTGCCAGCGAATCAGGCGTCACCGGGGAGCTGTTTTTT	CASESGVTGELFF
TRBJ2-1	9	TRBV29-1	-	-	TGCAGCGTGTACAGGGAGCAGTTCTTC	CSVYREQFF
TRBJ2-5	14	TRBV7-4	-	-	TGTGCCAGCAGCCTACCGACCTCTAAAGAGACCCAGTACTTC	CASSLPTSKETQYF
TRBJ2-1	15	TRBV9	TRBD2	few	TGTGCCAGCAGCCCGGGGACTAGTGGGTTAGATGAGCAGTTCTTC	CASSPGTSGLDEQFF